These 6 T cell receptor beta chains share one sample of origin, sequenced in a study of blood T cell repertoires in COVID-19 (dated by TCRdb to 2018 to 2020). Receptor amplification or capture employed the immunoSEQ multiplex PCR assay. Here the immuneACCESS table is served through TCRdb, limited to in-frame sequences with V and J called. Missing clones are a known gap in these copies; in checked studies unresolved V genes cover under half, and the rest lacks a known reason. A total of around 150,000 clones appear in this sample, approximately 90% of them only once. 3.5% to 4.5% of the sample is in the top ten clones. The sample taken for sequencing was peripheral blood. The receptors were gathered from a woman between 35 and 50 years old with acute or convalescent COVID-19.

V gene TRBV10-3 combines with J gene TRBJ1-1; 8 nucleotides line up with TRBD1. The CDR3 consists of 15 residues. Looked up from germline, CDR1 is ENHRY and CDR2 is SYGVKD. Trimming removed 3 bases from V and 0 bases from J; junction bases left unmatched: 3. For the CDR3, the DNA is TGTGCCATCAGTGACCGGACAGGGATGAACACTGAAGCTTTCTTT. Translating it yields CAISDRTGMNTEAFF.

This rearrangement joins TRBV28 to TRBJ1-1, with D perhaps matching TRBD1 (6 bases). CDR3 length: 13 residues. The germline V and J ends were trimmed by 2 bases and 12 bases, with 16 bases remaining between them. The germline V gene has CDR1 MDHEN and CDR2 SYDVKM. The chain's CDR3 is CASSLQGKGLTFF. The CDR3 nucleotides read TGTGCCAGCAGTTTACAGGGGAAAGGGCTAACTTTCTTT.

The chain recombines TRBV7-8 with TRBJ2-6; 7 bases align to TRBD1. The CDR3 is made up of 17 amino acids. The ends lost 6 bases at V and 1 base at J; junction bases unmatched: 9. CDR1 SGHVS and CDR2 FQNEAQ come from the germline V gene. CDR3 nucleotides: TGTGCCAGCAGTTCGACAGGGTATGGGTCTGGGGCCAACGTCCTGACTTTC. It codes for CASSSTGYGSGANVLTF.

The J gene is TRBJ2-1, the V gene TRBV6-5; TRBD2 aligns across 9 bases. This CDR3 is 15 amino acids long. Germline V gene data show CDR1 as MNHEY and CDR2 as SVGAGI. After removal of 2 bases from V and 8 bases from J, the junction contained 7 bases not matched to a gene. The CDR3 is CASSYSGTSFDEQFF. The CDR3 DNA is TGTGCCAGCAGTTACAGCGGGACTAGCTTCGATGAGCAGTTCTTC.

The rearrangement uses TRBV19 and TRBJ2-7; D remains unclear. This CDR3 is built from 14 residues. The V end lost 5 bases, the J end lost 4 bases, and 15 bases lay between the germline ends. CDR1 LNHDA and CDR2 SQIVND come from the germline V gene (reference sequence). The CDR3 reads CASSEASLPYEQYF. The CDR3 nucleotides read TGTGCCAGTAGTGAGGCTAGTCTCCCGTACGAGCAGTACTTC.

The chain is built from TRBV5-6 and TRBJ1-2; D not resolved. This CDR3 comprises 13 residues. Germline CDR1 is SGHDT and CDR2 is YYEEEE. V lost 0 bases to trimming and J lost 8 bases, with 11 bases between them. For the CDR3, the DNA is TGTGCCAGCAGCTTGGACAGTATTAGGGGCTACACCTTC. Its translation is CASSLDSIRGYTF.